The 15 T cell receptor beta chains in this list originate from one sample, sequenced in a study of blood T cell repertoires in COVID-19. Clones were read by immunoSEQ multiplex PCR, and TCRdb kept only the in-frame ones, dropping some. The sample yields 100,000 or so clones, roughly 84% seen once. Sample: peripheral blood. The receptors were gathered from a man younger than 40 in a cohort sampled during active COVID-19.

The CDR3 spells CAFRRTGGPGELFF. Here the CDR3 DNA reads TGTGCCTTCCGGCGGACAGGGGGCCCCGGGGAGCTGTTTTTT. This chain joins TRBV2 and TRBJ2-2, with TRBD1 identical over 11 bases. After removal of 11 bases from V and 6 bases from J, the junction contained 8 bases not matched to a gene. CDR1 SNHLY and CDR2 FYNNEI come from the germline V gene. The CDR3 contains 14 residues.

The rearrangement links TRBV6-2 or TRBV6-3 to TRBJ2-7, with 10 bases fitting TRBD1. Germline V gene data show CDR1 as MNHEY and CDR2 as SVGEGT. V gave up 5 bases and J gave up 5 bases; unmatched junction bases: 9. The CDR3 is 15 amino acids. CDR3 DNA sequence: TGTGCCAGCAGTAAGACAGGGGGCGGTTTCGACGAGCAGTACTTC. Translation: CASSKTGGGFDEQYF.

The chain uses TRBV6-5 and TRBJ1-2; the match to TRBD1 covers 9 bases. Germline CDR1 reads MNHEY; CDR2 reads SVGAGI. The CDR3 has 14 amino acids. The ends lost 4 bases at V and 6 bases at J; junction bases unmatched: 6. The CDR3 sequence: CASSSGTGLDGYTF. CDR3 sequence (DNA): TGTGCCAGCAGTTCCGGGACAGGGTTAGATGGCTACACCTTC.

This clone was seen once. The chain employs TRBV9 and TRBJ2-7; 8 bases map to TRBD2. CDR1 and CDR2 (germline): SGDLS, YYNGEE. CDR3 size: 15 residues. The V and J ends lost 0 bases and 2 bases, in that order; junction bases with no gene match: 4. The CDR3 nucleotides read TGTGCCAGCAGCGTAGGAGCGGGGGTGACCTACGAGCAGTACTTC. It yields the protein CASSVGAGVTYEQYF. The full variable domain, with the rest looked up from reference TRBV9 and TRBJ2-7, is DSGVTQTPKHLITATGQRVTLRCSPRSGDLSVYWYQQSLDQGLQFLIQYYNGEERAKGNILERFSAQQFPDLHSELNLSSLELGDSALYFCASSVGAGVTYEQYFGPGTRLTVT.

The chain has TRBV15 and TRBJ2-7, with D perhaps TRBD1 (6 bases). The CDR3 length is 15 residues. The germline V and J ends were trimmed by 0 bases and 6 bases, with 15 bases remaining between them. CDR1 and CDR2 from the germline V gene are LNHNV and YYDKDF (reference sequence). Here the CDR3 DNA reads TGTGCCACCAGCAGAGAGGGGCAGGGGATGTTCGAGCAGTACTTC. It specifies CATSREGQGMFEQYF.

This chain connects TRBV7-2 to TRBJ1-6; D is perhaps TRBD1 (6 bases). Per germline, CDR1 SGHTA and CDR2 FQGNSA. This CDR3 region has 15 residues. V dropped 5 bases and J dropped 12 bases, with 20 bases sitting between them. The CDR3 reads CASSLTGPSLGPLHF. DNA of the CDR3: TGTGCCAGCAGCCTCACAGGGCCCTCGCTTGGACCCCTCCACTTT.

The rearrangement joins TRBV29-1 to TRBJ1-1; D gene unclear. Trimming shortened V by 6 bases and J by 4 bases, and 9 bases separated the two germline ends. The CDR3 length is 11 residues. Germline values: CDR1 SQVTM, CDR2 ANQGSEA. The DNA for the CDR3 is TGCAGCGTCGAGAGAAGCACTGAAGCTTTCTTT. Translated: CSVERSTEAFF.

V gene TRBV5-8 combines with J gene TRBJ2-3; tentatively, D is TRBD1 (6 bases). This CDR3 has 15 amino acids. Looked up from germline, CDR1 is SGHTS and CDR2 is YDEGEE. V was pared by 3 bases and J by 0 bases, with 11 bases between. The CDR3 bases are TGTGCCAGCAGCTGGGACATCGAGAGCACAGATACGCAGTATTTT. Translation gives CASSWDIESTDTQYF.

The J gene is TRBJ2-7, the V gene TRBV30, with D unresolved. The CDR3 is 11 residues long. Trimming cost V 3 bases and J 6 bases, with 9 bases left between them. Germline loops: CDR1 GTSNPN, CDR2 SVGIG (reference sequence). CDR3 in DNA: TGTGCCTGGAGCCCTCGGGTCGAGCAGTACTTC. The encoded protein is CAWSPRVEQYF.

This sequence joins TRBV7-9 and TRBJ2-3, with 8 nucleotides matching TRBD1. V shed 4 bases, J shed 4 bases, and the junction held 4 bases outside the gene matches. CDR3 length: 14 residues. CDR1 and CDR2 (germline): SEHNR, FQNEAQ (reference sequence). CDR3 nucleotide sequence: TGTGCCAGCAGCTCAACAGGGGGTGCAGATACGCAGTATTTT. Translating gives CASSSTGGADTQYF.

CDR3 loop: CASSSGWRDTEAFF. The DNA of the CDR3 is TGTGCCAGTAGTTCGGGGTGGAGGGACACTGAAGCTTTCTTT. This rearrangement joins TRBV19 to TRBJ1-1; D is unclear. CDR3 length equals 14 residues. From germline, CDR1 is LNHDA and CDR2 SQIVND (reference sequence). The germline V and J ends were trimmed by 5 bases and 3 bases, with 13 bases remaining between them.

This rearrangement joins TRBV4-3 to TRBJ1-4, with D unresolved. CDR1 is LGHNA, CDR2 YSLEER, per germline. The CDR3 covers 16 residues. Between the trimmed V and J ends, which lost 0 bases and 3 bases, there was a span of 11 bases. DNA for the CDR3: TGCGCCAGCAGCCAAGATTCTTCCGTCGCTAATGAAAAACTGTTTTTT. It translates to CASSQDSSVANEKLFF.

This chain connects TRBV3-1 (or the pseudogene TRBV3-2) to TRBJ1-3; D unresolved. Trimming left V 1 base short and J 4 bases short, with 11 bases between. There are 15 residues in the CDR3. The germline CDR1 and CDR2 sequences are LGHDT and YNNKEL (reference sequence). CDR3 sequence reads: CASSQGESGGNTIYF. CDR3 DNA: TGTGCCAGCAGCCAAGGGGAGTCGGGCGGAAACACCATATATTTT.

V usage is TRBV7-7 and J usage is TRBJ2-2; weak D call: TRBD2 (5 bases). Trimming removed 8 bases from V and 1 base from J, with 8 bases in between. The CDR3 consists of 13 residues. Germline V gene lookup returns CDR1 SSHAT and CDR2 FNYEAQ (reference sequence). The CDR3, as DNA: TGTGCCAGCGGTCGGGGGAACACCGGGGAGCTGTTTTTT. Translated: CASGRGNTGELFF.

This chain joins TRBV6-1 and TRBJ1-5, with 10 bases matching TRBD1. The CDR3 sequence is 17 residues long. V gave up 3 bases and J gave up 6 bases; unmatched junction bases: 11. The V gene's germline CDR1 is MNHNS and CDR2 SASEGT. CDR3: CASSDPGQGGVSQPQHF. Written as DNA, the CDR3 is TGTGCCAGCAGTGACCCAGGACAGGGGGGGGTTAGTCAGCCCCAGCATTTT.